This T cell receptor (beta chain) was recovered during a study of blood T cell repertoires in COVID-19. Study in general: In each case, the material was cDNA or gDNA derived from T cells, B-cell-depleted T cells, or PBMCs.

This clone was counted a few times. As handled by the study authors: By means of reference gene primer amplification, nucleated cell counts were estimated. The table came from immunoSEQ multiplex PCR; TCRdb's copy has only in-frame clones and leaves some out. D and trimming come from the DNA, and the V and J calls and clone size come from that table. The sample shows 250,000 to 300,000 clones, 86% of them seen only once. It was during active infection that Seattle patients were enrolled and then longitudinally followed. Germline values: CDR1 MNHEY, CDR2 SVGAGI. This CDR3 has 12 residues. V was pared by 7 bases and J by 7 bases, with 3 bases of the junction left unmatched.

This clonotype was obtained from a woman aged 25 to 39 with COVID-19, enrolled during active disease. The rearrangement joins TRBV6-5 to TRBJ1-2, with TRBD1 matching 10 bases. The source material was peripheral blood. Written as DNA, the CDR3 is TGTGCCAGCACCTGGGACAGGGGTGGCTACACCTTC. As protein: CASTWDRGGYTF.